The rows below give T cell receptor beta chains drawn from one sample of a study of breast tumors, draining lymph nodes, adjacent tissues. TCRdb reprocessed the multiplex PCR reads via MiXCR and lists one record per CDR3 protein. This sample carries approximately 31,000 distinct CDR3 sequences, about 63% of them seen once, and the ten largest clones take more than 15%. The sequencing input was breast tumor tissue. The source of these receptors is a female donor with breast cancer. Some clones in this sample may be carry-over from other donors' samples. CDR3s include the opening cysteine and the closing phenylalanine or tryptophan. Each record gives: V gene, D gene, clone size, J gene, CDR3 DNA, CDR3 protein. D genes are given only for firm matches. Size tells how often a clone was seen (once, few, many) or the class of an expanded clone, and some rows leave it out.

TRBV5-6,-,many,TRBJ2-7,TGTGCCAGCAGCTTGGGTGGCAGGTCAGAATTATACGAGCAGTACTTC,CASSLGGRSELYEQYF
TRBV5-1,-,many,TRBJ2-2,TGCGCCAGCAAAGGGGCAGTAGGGACCGGGGAGCTGTTTTTT,CASKGAVGTGELFF
TRBV20-1,TRBD2,-,TRBJ2-1,TGCAGTGCTAGTCGGGCGACTAGCGGGAGGAATGAGCAGTTCTTC,CSASRATSGRNEQFF
TRBV9,TRBD1,once,TRBJ1-2,TGTGCCAGCCGCCTCGAGGGACAGGGGGCGGATGGCTACACCTTC,CASRLEGQGADGYTF
TRBV28,-,many,TRBJ1-3,TGTGCCAGCGTTGCAGCAGCCTCTGGAAACACCATATATTTT,CASVAAASGNTIYF
TRBV20-1,-,-,TRBJ1-2,-,CSFYICSAPDSFLNYGYTF
TRBV18,TRBD2,many,TRBJ2-5,TGTGCCAGCTCACCGCGGGGAGCGGGGCAAGAGACCCAGTACTTC,CASSPRGAGQETQYF
TRBV19,TRBD1,-,TRBJ2-2,TGTGCCAGTAGTACAGACAGGGGCCAGAACACCGGGGAGCTGTTTTTT,CASSTDRGQNTGELFF
TRBV5-1,-,-,TRBJ1-4,TGCGCCAGCAGCTTGGAAGGGCTATCGGGTGATGAAAAACTGTTTTTT,CASSLEGLSGDEKLFF
TRBV6-5,TRBD1,-,TRBJ2-7,TGTGCCAGCAGTTACTCAGGACAGGCCCGCGAGCAGTACTTC,CASSYSGQAREQYF
TRBV19,TRBD1,-,TRBJ2-7,TGTGCCGGTAGCCTGACAGGGGGCATCTACAAGCAGTACTTC,CAGSLTGGIYKQYF
TRBV5-8,-,medium-sized,TRBJ2-3,TGTGCCAGCAGCTCCTGGGGGGATTCAGATACGCAGTATTTT,CASSSWGDSDTQYF
TRBV20-1,TRBD1,many,TRBJ1-2,TGCAGTGCTAAGGGCGGGGGACAGGGGGAATATGGCTACACCTTC,CSAKGGGQGEYGYTF
TRBV20-1,-,-,TRBJ2-7,TGCAGTGCTTATGACAGGAGCTCCTACGAGCAGTACTTC,CSAYDRSSYEQYF
TRBV19,TRBD1,few,TRBJ2-2,TGTGCCAGTAGTACCCACCGGACCCGGACAGGGGGCAGCGGGGACACCGGGGAGCTGTTTTTT,CASSTHRTRTGGSGDTGELFF
TRBV2,-,-,TRBJ2-7,TGTGCCAGCGACGGGTCCTACGAGCAGTACTTC,CASDGSYEQYF
TRBV7-9,-,-,TRBJ1-4,TGTGCCAGCAGCTTAATTTCCACAGGGAATGAAAAGCTGTTTTTT,CASSLISTGNEKLFF
TRBV5-5,-,-,TRBJ2-1,TGCGCCAGTTCGAAGGTGGGGGGCTACAATGAGCAGTTCTTC,CASSKVGGYNEQFF
TRBV24-1,-,-,TRBJ1-2,TGTGCCACCAGTGATCGGACGGAGCATGGCTACACCTTC,CATSDRTEHGYTF
TRBV9,-,many,TRBJ2-2,TGTGCCAGCAGCGTAGGAGGCAGCAACACCGGGGAGCTGTTTTTT,CASSVGGSNTGELFF
TRBV10-3,TRBD2,-,TRBJ2-3,TGTGCCACCGGGGCTAGCGGGCGGAGCACAGATACGCAGTATTTT,CATGASGRSTDTQYF
TRBV28,-,many,TRBJ1-2,TGTGCCAGCAGTAAAGGCCAAAAGGGGTCTGGCTATGGCTACACCTTC,CASSKGQKGSGYGYTF
TRBV20-1,-,-,TRBJ1-5,TGCAGTGCTAGAGAGTTCGATGGTCAGCCCCAGCATTTT,CSAREFDGQPQHF
TRBV2,TRBD2,-,TRBJ2-3,TGTGCCAGCAGGCTACTAGCGGGGAGCACAGATACGCAGTATTTT,CASRLLAGSTDTQYF
TRBV11-2,-,medium-sized,TRBJ2-1,TGTGCCAGCAGCCCCCACACAGGGCGCCGATACAATGAGCAGTTCTTC,CASSPHTGRRYNEQFF
TRBV15,TRBD1,-,TRBJ1-6,TGTGCCACCAGGACAGGGGAATCACCCCTCCACTTT,CATRTGESPLHF
TRBV6-1,-,-,TRBJ1-2,TGTGCCAGCTGGGGAAGGGACTATGGCTACACCTTC,CASWGRDYGYTF
TRBV10-3,TRBD1,-,TRBJ2-3,TGTGCCATCAGCCGGGACAGGATTTACACAGATACGCAGTATTTT,CAISRDRIYTDTQYF
TRBV7-6,TRBD1,many,TRBJ2-2,TGTGCCAGCAGCTTCTCCGACAGGGTGAACACCGGGGAGCTGTTTTTT,CASSFSDRVNTGELFF
TRBV24-1,-,-,TRBJ1-2,TGTGCCACCAGTGACACCTGGGGCTACACCTTC,CATSDTWGYTF
TRBV5-1,-,few,TRBJ2-3,TGCGCCAGCAGCTCCGGGACGAGCACAGATACGCAGTATTTT,CASSSGTSTDTQYF
TRBV15,TRBD2,few,TRBJ2-1,TGTGCCACCAGCAGAGACGATGGGGGACTAGATCGCGATGAGCAGTTCTTC,CATSRDDGGLDRDEQFF
TRBV19,-,once,TRBJ2-1,TGTGCCAGTAGTAATCGGTATGAGCAGTTCTTC,CASSNRYEQFF
TRBV27,-,many,TRBJ1-4,TGTGCCAGCAGTTTCCGCAGGGGCTACAAACTCGAGGGGGAAAAACTGTTTTTT,CASSFRRGYKLEGEKLFF
TRBV15,TRBD2,-,TRBJ2-1,TGTGCCACCAGCAGAATGGGGACTAGCGGGAGTGGAACCTACAATGAGCAGTTCTTC,CATSRMGTSGSGTYNEQFF
TRBV4-2,-,-,TRBJ1-2,TGTGCCAGCAGCCAAGAGGGAGGGAATGGCTACACCTTC,CASSQEGGNGYTF
TRBV5-1,-,-,TRBJ2-7,TGCGCCAGCAGCTTGGGACAGGTCTCCTACGAGCAGTACTTC,CASSLGQVSYEQYF
TRBV7-9,-,-,TRBJ2-6,TGTGCCAGCAGCCTAAGCTCTGGGGCCAACGTCCTGACTTTC,CASSLSSGANVLTF
TRBV7-9,-,medium-sized,TRBJ2-7,TGTGCCAGCAGCTTGGGCCTAAACGAGCAGTACTTC,CASSLGLNEQYF
TRBV7-6,-,-,TRBJ2-7,TGTGCCAGCAGCTGGGGGACCGGGACACCCTCCTACGAGCAGTACTTC,CASSWGTGTPSYEQYF
TRBV7-3,-,-,TRBJ2-1,TGTGCCAGCAGCCTCCAGGCCTACAATGAGCAGTTCTTC,CASSLQAYNEQFF
TRBV29-1,-,-,TRBJ1-6,TGCAGCGTTGGCTCAATTAGGAGTGAGGGAAGGGTACGGTCACCCCTCCACTTT,CSVGSIRSEGRVRSPLHF
TRBV28,-,medium-sized,TRBJ2-7,TGTGCCAGCAGTTTTAGTAGATACGAGCAGTACTTC,CASSFSRYEQYF